One and the same sample provided the 9 T cell receptor beta chains below, sequenced in a study of blood T cell repertoires in COVID-19. Clones were sequenced by immunoSEQ multiplex PCR, and TCRdb holds only the in-frame ones, with some missing. This sample has 120,000 or so clones, with about 74% found just once. Input material: peripheral blood. These receptors were collected from a man between 60 and 75 years old with acute or convalescent COVID-19.

The genes are TRBV29-1 and TRBJ1-4, with no clear D. The CDR3 sequence is 13 residues long. The V gene's germline CDR1 is SQVTM and CDR2 ANQGSEA. V shed 5 bases and J shed 0 bases, with 7 bases lying between them. CDR3 nucleotides: TGCAGCGTTAGGACTACAACTAATGAAAAACTGTTTTTT. This gives the protein CSVRTTTNEKLFF.

The V gene is TRBV21-1, the J gene TRBJ2-5; TRBD2 is the table's D call and was not checked against the DNA. TRBV21-1 is a pseudogene. CDR3 length: 16 residues. DNA for the CDR3: TGTGCCAGCAGCATGCATGTGGATCCGGGGGTGGAGACCCAGTACTTC. Protein sequence: CASSMHVDPGVETQYF.

The chain carries TRBV5-5 and TRBJ1-2; 7 bases line up with TRBD1. The germline V gene has CDR1 SGHKS and CDR2 YYEKEE (reference sequence). The CDR3 totals 14 residues. J lost 0 bases, V lost 2 bases, and 1 base had no gene match. DNA for the CDR3: TGTGCCAGCAGCTTTCAGGGGGCTAACTATGGCTACACCTTC. Amino acids: CASSFQGANYGYTF. The full variable domain, with the rest looked up from reference TRBV5-5 and TRBJ1-2, is DAGVTQSPTHLIKTRGQQVTLRCSPISGHKSVSWYQQVLGQGPQFIFQYYEKEERGRGNFPDRFSARQFPNYSSELNVNALLLGDSALYLCASSFQGANYGYTFGSGTRLTVV.

The gene calls are TRBV7-9 and TRBJ1-2; D may be TRBD1 (5 bases). Germline V lookup: CDR1 SEHNR, CDR2 FQNEAQ (reference sequence). Trimming removed 2 bases from V and 0 bases from J, with 16 bases in between. The CDR3 is 17 residues long. The CDR3 spells CASSLWRPTAANYGYTF. In nucleotides, the CDR3 is TGTGCCAGCAGCTTATGGCGCCCGACAGCAGCTAACTATGGCTACACCTTC.

The chain links TRBV30 to TRBJ1-3; D possibly corresponds to TRBD1 (6 bases). Trimming took off 1 base at V and 0 bases at J, with 10 bases between the two ends. Germline V CDR1 and CDR2: GTSNPN, SVGIG (reference sequence). The CDR3 sequence is 15 residues long. The CDR3 loop is CAWSDQGHSGNTIYF. The CDR3 DNA reads TGTGCCTGGAGTGATCAGGGGCACTCTGGAAACACCATATATTTT.

V gene TRBV2 combines with J gene TRBJ2-2, with 9 bases lining up with TRBD2. The junction had 1 base not matched to a gene; V was cut back by 2 bases and J by 0 bases. CDR1 and CDR2 from the germline V gene are SNHLY and FYNNEI. The CDR3 extends over 16 amino acids. The CDR3 DNA is TGTGCCAGCAGTGAACAGCGGGGGGCGAACACCGGGGAGCTGTTTTTT. Translating gives CASSEQRGANTGELFF.

J is TRBJ2-2 and V is TRBV5-4; D is uncertain. V was cut by 0 bases and J by 6 bases, with 12 bases left in between. The germline gives CDR1 SGHNT, CDR2 YYREEE (reference sequence). This CDR3 comprises 15 residues. Here the CDR3 reads CASSLAGVAAGELFF. CDR3 nucleotides: TGTGCCAGCAGCTTGGCGGGTGTAGCCGCCGGGGAGCTGTTTTTT.

Only a few counts were recorded for this clone. The rearrangement links TRBV7-9 to TRBJ2-7, with 9 bases aligning to TRBD2. V dropped 4 bases and J dropped 1; count of bases not matched to a gene: 8. In germline, CDR1 is SEHNR, CDR2 FQNEAQ (reference sequence). CDR3 length equals 16 residues. CDR3: CASSSQETSGSYEQYF. The DNA of the CDR3 is TGTGCCAGCAGCTCACAGGAGACTAGCGGTTCCTACGAGCAGTACTTC.

J is TRBJ1-2 and V is TRBV2; weak D call: TRBD1 (5 bases). The CDR3 sequence is 14 residues long. Trimming removed 6 bases from V and 1 base from J, with 12 bases in between. The germline gives CDR1 SNHLY, CDR2 FYNNEI. CDR3 region: CASSPWGLNYGYTF. The CDR3 DNA sequence: TGTGCCAGCAGCCCATGGGGACTTAACTATGGCTACACCTTC.